The 6 T cell receptor beta chains reported below all come from one sample, sequenced in a study of post-analysis software for immune sequencing data. Study observations and caveats: Compared with controls, patients had more of roughly five TRBV segments, including TRBV5-6, TRBV5-1 and TRBV20-1.

Tagging with unique molecular identifiers was a feature of the TCR beta cDNA libraries. TCRdb redid the calling of the PCR reads with MiXCR, one entry per CDR3 protein. Of about 680,000 distinct CDR3 sequences in the sample, 55% to 60% were seen once. These receptors' targets are unknown. The sequenced sample was blood. The receptors derive from a girl aged 2-10 years with multiple sclerosis.

A few counts support this clonotype. The V call is TRBV6-6, the J call TRBJ1-2; the D is unclear. The CDR3 spans 13 residues. Per germline, CDR1 MNHNY and CDR2 SVGAGI (reference sequence). Trimming removed 5 bases from V and 5 bases from J, with 12 bases in between. CDR3 amino acids: CASSTAVGYGYTF. The CDR3 region has the DNA TGTGCCAGCAGTACGGCTGTGGGATATGGCTACACCTTC.

As for this clonotype: Mismatch with germline at one junction end may stem from a read error. CDR3 sequence (DNA): TGTACCAGCAGTGAGGCTCGGGTAGGCGAGCAGTACTTC. Encoded protein: CTSSEARVGEQYF. This chain joins TRBV6-1 and TRBJ2-7; D gene ambiguous. CDR1 is MNHNS and CDR2 is SASEGT in the germline V gene. CDR3 length: 13 amino acids.

V is TRBV29-1 and J is TRBJ2-5; 9 bases map to TRBD2. Germline V gene lookup returns CDR1 SQVTM and CDR2 ANQGSEA. This CDR3 has 14 amino acids. With V trimmed by 2 bases and J by 5 bases, 6 bases remained unmatched. CDR3 amino acids: CSVEWGLAPETQYF. The CDR3 DNA reads as TGCAGCGTTGAATGGGGACTAGCTCCGGAGACCCAGTACTTC.

The chain uses TRBV4-2 and TRBJ1-1, with D hard to call. The CDR3 covers 14 residues. V was shortened by 0 bases and J by 4 bases, with 9 bases between the two germline ends. The germline V gene encodes CDR1 LGHNA and CDR2 YNFKEQ. CDR3 sequence reads: CASSQEGLSTEAFF. In DNA form, the CDR3 reads TGTGCCAGCAGCCAAGAAGGGTTGAGCACTGAAGCTTTCTTT.

This clonotype turned up a few times. The chain employs TRBV7-2 and TRBJ2-3, with TRBD2 matching 8 bases. V gave up 4 bases and J gave up 1 base; unmatched junction bases: 4. CDR1 and CDR2 from the germline V gene are SGHTA and FQGNSA. The length of the CDR3 is 15 residues. The CDR3 loop reads CASSSLGLGTDTQYF. CDR3 in DNA: TGTGCCAGCAGCTCTCTGGGACTAGGCACAGATACGCAGTATTTT.

This clonotype was seen a handful of times. V usage is TRBV29-1 and J usage is TRBJ2-5, with TRBD1 identical over 12 bases. The germline V gene encodes CDR1 SQVTM and CDR2 ANQGSEA. CDR3 size: 14 residues. The V segment lost 3 bases and the J segment 4 bases; nucleotides outside the gene matches: 3. In DNA, the CDR3 is TGCAGCGTTGAGCGGGACAGGGGGCTAGAGACCCAGTACTTC. Translating gives CSVERDRGLETQYF. The variable domain in full, with the rest retrieved from reference TRBV29-1 and TRBJ2-5, is SAVISQKPSRDICQRGTSLTIQCQVDSQVTMMFWYRQQPGQSLTLIATANQGSEATYESGFVIDKFPISRPNLTFSTLTVSNMSPEDSSIYLCSVERDRGLETQYFGPGTRLLVL.